Described below is a single TCR beta chain sequence and its context. The antigen remains unidentified. The data stem from a study of T cells in localized non-small cell lung cancer. Findings and caveats of the study: Researchers found a median approximately 60 of the top 100 tumor clones in adjacent lung. As only one tumor region underwent sequencing, heterogeneity remains possible. Tumor showed lower T cell clonality than uninvolved adjacent lung, where it was highest.

The CDR3 loop spans 15 amino acids. Germline V gives CDR1 SEHNR, CDR2 FQNEAQ (reference sequence). Between the trimmed V and J ends, which lost 1 base and 4 bases, there was a span of 13 bases. Some clones are missing from TCRdb's copy, which holds only in-frame ones; the method was immunoSEQ multiplex PCR. The sample includes around 50,000 clones, about 88% of them seen just once. This chain joins TRBV7-9 and TRBJ1-2, with D maybe TRBD1 (6 bases). The source was PBMCs, collected before any cancer treatment. This TCR was sampled from a female donor with stage II lung adenocarcinoma. The chain's CDR3 is CASSLEGGRSYGYTF. CDR3 nucleotide sequence: TGTGCCAGCAGCTTAGAGGGGGGACGTTCCTATGGCTACACCTTC.